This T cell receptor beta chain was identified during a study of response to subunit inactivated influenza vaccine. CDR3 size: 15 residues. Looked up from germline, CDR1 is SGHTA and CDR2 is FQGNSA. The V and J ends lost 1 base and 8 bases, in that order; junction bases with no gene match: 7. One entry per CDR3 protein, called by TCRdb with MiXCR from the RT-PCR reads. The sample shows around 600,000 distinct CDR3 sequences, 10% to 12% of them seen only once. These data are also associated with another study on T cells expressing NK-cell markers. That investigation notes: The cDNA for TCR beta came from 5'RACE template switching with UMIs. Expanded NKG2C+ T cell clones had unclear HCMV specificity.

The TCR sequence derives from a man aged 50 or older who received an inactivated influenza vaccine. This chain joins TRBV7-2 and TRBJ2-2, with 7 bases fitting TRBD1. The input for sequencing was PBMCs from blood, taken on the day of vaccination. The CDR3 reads CASSLGAGGMGELFF. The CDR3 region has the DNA TGTGCCAGCAGCTTAGGGGCAGGGGGTATGGGGGAGCTGTTTTTT. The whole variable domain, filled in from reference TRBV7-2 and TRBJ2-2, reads GAGVSQSPSNKVTEKGKDVELRCDPISGHTALYWYRQSLGQGLEFLIYFQGNSAPDKSGLPSDRFSAERTGGSVSTLTIQRTQQEDSAVYLCASSLGAGGMGELFFGEGSRLTVL.